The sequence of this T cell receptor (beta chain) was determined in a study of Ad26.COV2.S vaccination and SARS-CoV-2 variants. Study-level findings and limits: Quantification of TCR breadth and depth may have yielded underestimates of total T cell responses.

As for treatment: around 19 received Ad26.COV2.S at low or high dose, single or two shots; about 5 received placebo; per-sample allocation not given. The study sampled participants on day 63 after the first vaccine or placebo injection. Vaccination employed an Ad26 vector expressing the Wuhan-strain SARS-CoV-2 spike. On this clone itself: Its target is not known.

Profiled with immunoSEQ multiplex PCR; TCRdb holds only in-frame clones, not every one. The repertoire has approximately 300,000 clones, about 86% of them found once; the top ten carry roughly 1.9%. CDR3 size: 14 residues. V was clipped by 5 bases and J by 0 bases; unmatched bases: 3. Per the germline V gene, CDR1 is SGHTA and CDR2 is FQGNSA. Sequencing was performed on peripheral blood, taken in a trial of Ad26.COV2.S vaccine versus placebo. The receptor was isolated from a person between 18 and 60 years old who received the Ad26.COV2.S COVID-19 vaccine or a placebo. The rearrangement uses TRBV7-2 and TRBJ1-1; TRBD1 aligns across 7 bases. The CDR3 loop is CASSLGQMNTEAFF. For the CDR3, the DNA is TGTGCCAGCAGCCTGGGACAGATGAACACTGAAGCTTTCTTT. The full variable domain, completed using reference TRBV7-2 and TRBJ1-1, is GAGVSQSPSNKVTEKGKDVELRCDPISGHTALYWYRQSLGQGLEFLIYFQGNSAPDKSGLPSDRFSAERTGGSVSTLTIQRTQQEDSAVYLCASSLGQMNTEAFFGQGTRLTVV.